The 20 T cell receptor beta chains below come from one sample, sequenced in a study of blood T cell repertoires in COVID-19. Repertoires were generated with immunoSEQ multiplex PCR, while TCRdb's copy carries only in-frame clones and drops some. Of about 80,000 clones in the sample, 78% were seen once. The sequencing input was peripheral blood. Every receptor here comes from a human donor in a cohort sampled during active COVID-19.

CDR3 protein: CASSFTGAFLEAFF. In nucleotides, the CDR3 is TGTGCCAGCAGCTTCACAGGGGCGTTTTTAGAAGCTTTCTTT. The rearrangement links TRBV7-9 to TRBJ1-1; 7 bases fit TRBD1. CDR1 is SEHNR and CDR2 is FQNEAQ in the germline V gene (reference sequence). The CDR3 consists of 14 residues. V shed 3 bases, J shed 8 bases, and the junction held 9 bases outside the gene matches.

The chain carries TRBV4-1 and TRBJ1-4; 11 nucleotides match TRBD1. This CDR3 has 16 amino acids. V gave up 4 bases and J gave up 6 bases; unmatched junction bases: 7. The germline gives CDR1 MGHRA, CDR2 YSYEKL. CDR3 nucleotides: TGCGCCAGCAGCCGCTCACCGGGACAGGGGGATGAAAAACTGTTTTTT. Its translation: CASSRSPGQGDEKLFF.

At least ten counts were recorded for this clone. The CDR3 bases are TGTGCCAGCAGCAAAGACAATAACTATGGCTACACCTTC. Translating gives CASSKDNNYGYTF. The chain couples TRBV21-1 to TRBJ1-2; the table's D call TRBD1 went unverified against the DNA. TRBV21-1 is termed a pseudogene. The CDR3 runs 13 residues.

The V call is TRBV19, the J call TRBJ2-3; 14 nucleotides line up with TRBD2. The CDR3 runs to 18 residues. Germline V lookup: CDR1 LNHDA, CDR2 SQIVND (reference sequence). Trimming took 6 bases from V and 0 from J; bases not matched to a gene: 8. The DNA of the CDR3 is TGTGCCAGTAGACCGGGACTAGCGGGAGAGGGGAGCACAGATACGCAGTATTTT. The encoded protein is CASRPGLAGEGSTDTQYF.

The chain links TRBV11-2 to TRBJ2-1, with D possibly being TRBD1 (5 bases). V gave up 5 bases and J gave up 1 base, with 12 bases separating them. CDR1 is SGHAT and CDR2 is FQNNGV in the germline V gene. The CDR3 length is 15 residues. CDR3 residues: CASSLTGVSYNEQFF. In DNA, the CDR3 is TGTGCCAGCAGCCTAACAGGCGTTTCCTACAATGAGCAGTTCTTC.

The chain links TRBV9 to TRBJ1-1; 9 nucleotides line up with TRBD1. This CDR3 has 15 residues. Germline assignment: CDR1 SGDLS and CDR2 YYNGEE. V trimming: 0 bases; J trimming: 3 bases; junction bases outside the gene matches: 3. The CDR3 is CASSVADRGYTEAFF. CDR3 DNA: TGTGCCAGCAGCGTAGCGGACAGGGGATACACTGAAGCTTTCTTT.

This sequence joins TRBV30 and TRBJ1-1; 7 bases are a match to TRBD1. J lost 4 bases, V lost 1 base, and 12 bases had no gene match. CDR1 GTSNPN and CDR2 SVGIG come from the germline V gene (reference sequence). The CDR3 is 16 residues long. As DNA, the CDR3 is TGTGCCTGGAGTGGCCACCTGGGACAGCGACCCACTGAAGCTTTCTTT. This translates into CAWSGHLGQRPTEAFF.

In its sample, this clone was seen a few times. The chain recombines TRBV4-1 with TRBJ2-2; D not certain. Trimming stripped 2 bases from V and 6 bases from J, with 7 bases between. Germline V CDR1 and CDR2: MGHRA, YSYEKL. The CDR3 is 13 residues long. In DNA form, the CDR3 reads TGCGCCAGCAGCCAATTCGTTCCCGGGGAGCTGTTTTTT. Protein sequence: CASSQFVPGELFF.

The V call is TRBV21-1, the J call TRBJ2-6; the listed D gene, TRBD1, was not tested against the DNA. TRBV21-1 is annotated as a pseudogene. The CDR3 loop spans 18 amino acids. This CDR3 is CASSKGGQGKCGANVLTF. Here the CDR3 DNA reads TGTGCCAGCAGCAAAGGGGGACAGGGAAAGTGTGGGGCCAACGTCCTGACTTTC.

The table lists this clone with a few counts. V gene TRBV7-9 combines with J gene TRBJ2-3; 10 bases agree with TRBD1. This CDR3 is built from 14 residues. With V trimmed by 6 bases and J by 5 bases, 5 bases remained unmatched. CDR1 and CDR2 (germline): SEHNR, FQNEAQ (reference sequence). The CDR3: CASRWGQGRDTQYF. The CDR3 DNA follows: TGTGCCAGCAGATGGGGACAGGGGCGAGATACGCAGTATTTT. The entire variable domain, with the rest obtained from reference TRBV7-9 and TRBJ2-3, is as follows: DTGVSQNPRHKITKRGQNVTFRCDPISEHNRLYWYRQTLGQGPEFLTYFQNEAQLEKSRLLSDRFSAERPKGSFSTLEIQRTEQGDSAMYLCASRWGQGRDTQYFGPGTRLTVL.

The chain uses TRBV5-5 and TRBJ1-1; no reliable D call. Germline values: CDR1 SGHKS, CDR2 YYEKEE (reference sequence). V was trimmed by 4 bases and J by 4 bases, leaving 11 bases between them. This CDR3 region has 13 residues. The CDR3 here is CASSQLLTTEAFF. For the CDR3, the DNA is TGTGCCAGCAGCCAATTACTAACCACTGAAGCTTTCTTT.

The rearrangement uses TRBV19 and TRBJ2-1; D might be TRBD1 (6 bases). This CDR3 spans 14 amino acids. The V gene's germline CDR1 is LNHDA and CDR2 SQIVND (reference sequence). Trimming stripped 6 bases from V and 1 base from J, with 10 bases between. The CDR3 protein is CASSLTGSYNEQFF. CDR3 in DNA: TGTGCCAGTAGCTTGACAGGATCCTACAATGAGCAGTTCTTC.

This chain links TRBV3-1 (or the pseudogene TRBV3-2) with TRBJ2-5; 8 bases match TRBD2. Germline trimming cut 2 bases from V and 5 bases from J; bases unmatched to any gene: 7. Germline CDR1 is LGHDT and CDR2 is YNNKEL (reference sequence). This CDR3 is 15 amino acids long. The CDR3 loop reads CASSQPSGFLETQYF. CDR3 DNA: TGTGCCAGCAGCCAACCTAGCGGGTTCTTGGAGACCCAGTACTTC.

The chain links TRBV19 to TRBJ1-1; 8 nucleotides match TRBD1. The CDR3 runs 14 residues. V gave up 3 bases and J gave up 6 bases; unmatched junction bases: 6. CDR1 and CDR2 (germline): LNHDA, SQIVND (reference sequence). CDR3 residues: CASSIGTGKAEAFF. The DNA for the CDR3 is TGTGCCAGTAGTATTGGGACAGGTAAAGCTGAAGCTTTCTTT. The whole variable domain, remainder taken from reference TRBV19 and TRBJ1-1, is DGGITQSPKYLFRKEGQNVTLSCEQNLNHDAMYWYRQDPGQGLRLIYYSQIVNDFQKGDIAEGYSVSREKKESFPLTVTSAQKNPTAFYLCASSIGTGKAEAFFGQGTRLTVV.

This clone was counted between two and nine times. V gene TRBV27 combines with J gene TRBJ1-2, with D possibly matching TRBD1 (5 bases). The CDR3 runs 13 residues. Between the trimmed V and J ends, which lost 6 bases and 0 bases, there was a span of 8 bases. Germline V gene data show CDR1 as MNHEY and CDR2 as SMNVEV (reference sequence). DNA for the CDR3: TGTGCCAGCAGACACAGGACTAACTATGGCTACACCTTC. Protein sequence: CASRHRTNYGYTF.

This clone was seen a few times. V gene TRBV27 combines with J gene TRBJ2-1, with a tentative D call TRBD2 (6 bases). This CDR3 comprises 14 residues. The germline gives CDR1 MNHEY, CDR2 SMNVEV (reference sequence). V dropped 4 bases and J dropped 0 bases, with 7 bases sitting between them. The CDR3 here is CASSSGGSYNEQFF. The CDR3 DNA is TGTGCCAGCAGTTCCGGGGGCTCCTACAATGAGCAGTTCTTC.

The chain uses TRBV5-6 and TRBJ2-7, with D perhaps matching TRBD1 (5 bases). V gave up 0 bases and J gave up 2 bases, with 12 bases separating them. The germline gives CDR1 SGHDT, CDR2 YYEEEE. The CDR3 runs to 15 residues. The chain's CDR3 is CASSLGQGFTYEQYF. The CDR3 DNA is TGTGCCAGCAGCTTGGGGCAGGGATTTACCTACGAGCAGTACTTC.

CDR3 nucleotide sequence: TGTGCCAGCAGCCAGACGGGTGGGGGAGGAGGAAACTATGGCTACACCTTC. Protein sequence: CASSQTGGGGGNYGYTF. This rearrangement joins TRBV14 to TRBJ1-2, with D possibly being TRBD1 (5 bases). This CDR3 region has 17 residues. V dropped 3 bases and J dropped 2 bases, with 19 bases sitting between them. Germline CDR1 reads SGHDN; CDR2 reads FVKESK.

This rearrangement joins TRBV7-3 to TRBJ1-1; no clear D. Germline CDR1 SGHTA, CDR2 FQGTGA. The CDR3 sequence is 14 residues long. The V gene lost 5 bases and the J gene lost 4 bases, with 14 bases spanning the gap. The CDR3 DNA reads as TGTGCCAGCAGCACGGGGTCGGGGAGCACTGAAGCTTTCTTT. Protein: CASSTGSGSTEAFF.

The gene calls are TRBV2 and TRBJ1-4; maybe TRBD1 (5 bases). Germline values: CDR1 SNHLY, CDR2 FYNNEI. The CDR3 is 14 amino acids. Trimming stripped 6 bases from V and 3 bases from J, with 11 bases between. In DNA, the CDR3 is TGTGCCAGCAGGGCTGAAGGGGCTAATGAAAAACTGTTTTTT. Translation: CASRAEGANEKLFF.